The subject of this entry is one T cell receptor beta chain. This clone was recorded once. Its specific antigen is unknown. No base-level quality is on record; no much larger clone is a single base apart. This sample was taken from a study of technical replicates of blood from four donors (dated by TCRdb to 2015 to 2018). Library method: the immunoSEQ multiplex PCR assay. Entries here come from immuneACCESS through TCRdb and include only in-frame sequences with V and J called. Some clones fail to appear in such tables; in the studies checked, an unresolved V gene covers under half of the shortfall, and the cause of the remainder is unknown. Across this sample there are tens of thousands of clones, with roughly 97% seen only once. Roughly 0.21% of the sample lies in the top ten. In the germline V gene, CDR1 corresponds to MGHRA and CDR2 to YSYEKL. V is pared back by 4 bases and J by 6 bases, with 21 bases lying between the germline termini. The CDR3 numbers 16 residues from cysteine through phenylalanine. The only DNA kept is the CDR3, 48 bases in frame from the first base.

The origin of this receptor is a human donor in good health. The rearrangement joined TRBV4-1 to TRBJ1-2; matching of 5 bases hints at TRBD1 as the D gene. The source material was T cells isolated from PBMCs. The nucleotide sequence reads TGCGCCAGCAGCCCCACGAATGGACACCTAGGCGATGGCTACACCTTC. Translation gives CASSPTNGHLGDGYTF.